The subject of this entry is one T cell receptor beta chain. Its antigen is not yet known. Base qualities are not at hand, and no much larger clone is one base apart. The data were obtained in a study of T-cell memory formation after mild COVID-19 (TCRdb year 2021). With regard to the full study: Most TCR sequence clusters were specific to one of the two donors. Two young, previously healthy adult volunteers made up the cohort, one male and one female. Longitudinal TCRalpha and TCRbeta repertoire sequencing tracked T-cell clones expanding and contracting after mild COVID-19 in a couple of donors. What the work shows at the level of the full study, not this receptor alone: Some responding clones were detected in pre-infection memory, which suggested that pre-existing cross-reactive memory T cells had joined the SARS-CoV-2 response. Only two mild cases were covered in the study, and larger cohorts including severe cases with pre-infection samples were considered necessary. Whether the second-wave clones peaking on day 37 were SARS-CoV-2 specific was not confirmed. Clones that contracted from day 15 to 85 showed balanced CD4/CD8 phenotypes, whereas a second wave of clones that expanded from day 15 to 37 leaned towards CD4+. Contracting CD4+ clones were located mainly in the CM and EM memory subsets, whereas CD8+ clones were found to be enriched in EMRA.

Ficoll-Paque density gradient centrifugation was used to isolate PBMCs. Sequencing used an Illumina NovaSeq 6000. TCRalpha and TCRbeta cDNA libraries were constructed by 5'RACE with constant-segment primers, with sample barcodes and unique molecular identifiers being introduced. Trizol reagent was used to extract RNA from every sample. Libraries were amplified in two PCR steps, with a second sample barcode and Illumina TruSeq adapters added in the second step. Libraries were sequenced on an Illumina NovaSeq with 2 x 150 bp paired-end reads. As for the original processing: Reads were demultiplexed and collapsed into UMI-guided consensus sequences with migec v1.2.7. Using mixcr v2.1.11, UMI consensuses were aligned to TRA and TRB V and J templates and then assembled into clonotypes. A clonotype was counted as expanded or contracted only if both edgeR and NoisET called the change significant, with noise models trained on biological replicates. For edgeR calls, the cutoffs were a false discovery rate-adjusted p below 0.01 and a log2 fold-change threshold of 1. PCA with hierarchical clustering of max-normalized trajectories of the 1000 most abundant clonotypes was used as exploratory dynamics analysis. Separately sequenced CD4+ and CD8+ repertoires were used to assign a CD4 or CD8 phenotype to each responding clone. Using fastp at Q25 and MiXCR, TCRdb reprocessed the public reads and kept productive beta chains. Every distinct CDR3 protein forms one entry, paired with its most common genes and DNA. The V and J calls were determined by TCRdb, not by the authors. This sample is represented by 150,000 to 200,000 distinct CDR3 sequences; 11% of them were singletons. The ten largest account for more than 3.5% of the sample.

The sequencing input was PBMCs or a T cell subset sorted from them (not recorded which). The TCR was taken from a man between 18 and 35 years old who had mild COVID-19 (a few samples of this study predate the infection). The sample titles of this study are shuffled in the database, so cell type and time point are left out; the donor was told from shared clones.

CDR3 reads: CASTLPGQRPYGYTF. The nucleotide sequence reads TGTGCCAGCACACTTCCAGGACAGAGACCCTATGGCTACACCTTC. The chain is encoded by TRBV6-2 or TRBV6-3 joined to TRBJ1-2; the best D guess is TRBD1, with 6 bases matching. Sequences MNHEY (CDR1) and SVGEGT (CDR2) are obtained from the germline V gene. V is reduced by 7 bases and J by 4 bases, leaving a spacing of 19 bases between them. From cysteine to phenylalanine, the CDR3 is 15 amino acids long. Left in the record is the CDR3 DNA by itself, 45 bases read in frame from the first base.